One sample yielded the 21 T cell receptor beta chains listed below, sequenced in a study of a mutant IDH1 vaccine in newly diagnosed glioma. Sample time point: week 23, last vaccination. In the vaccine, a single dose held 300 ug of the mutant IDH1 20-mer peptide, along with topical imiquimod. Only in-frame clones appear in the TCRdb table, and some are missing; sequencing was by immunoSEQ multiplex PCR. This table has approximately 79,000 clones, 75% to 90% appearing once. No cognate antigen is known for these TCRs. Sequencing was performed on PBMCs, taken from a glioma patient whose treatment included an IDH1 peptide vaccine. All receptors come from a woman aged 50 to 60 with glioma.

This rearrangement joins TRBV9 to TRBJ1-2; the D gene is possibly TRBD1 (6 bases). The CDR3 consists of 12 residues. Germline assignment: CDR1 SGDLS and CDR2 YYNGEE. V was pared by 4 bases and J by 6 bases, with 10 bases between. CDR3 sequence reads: CASSRRTDGYTF. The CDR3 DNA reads TGTGCCAGCAGCAGACGGACAGATGGCTACACCTTC. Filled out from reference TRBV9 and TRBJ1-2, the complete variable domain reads DSGVTQTPKHLITATGQRVTLRCSPRSGDLSVYWYQQSLDQGLQFLIQYYNGEERAKGNILERFSAQQFPDLHSELNLSSLELGDSALYFCASSRRTDGYTFGSGTRLTVV.

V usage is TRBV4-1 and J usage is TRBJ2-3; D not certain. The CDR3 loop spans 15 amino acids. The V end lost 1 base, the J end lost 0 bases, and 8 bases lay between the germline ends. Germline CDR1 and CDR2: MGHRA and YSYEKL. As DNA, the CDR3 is TGCGCCAGCAGCCAAGCTTTCTACAGCACAGATACGCAGTATTTT. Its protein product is CASSQAFYSTDTQYF.

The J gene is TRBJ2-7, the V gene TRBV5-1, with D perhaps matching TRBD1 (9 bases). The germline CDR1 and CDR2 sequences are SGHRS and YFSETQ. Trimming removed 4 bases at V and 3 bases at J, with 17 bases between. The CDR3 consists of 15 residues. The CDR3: CASSPGGTGIYEQYF. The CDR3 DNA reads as TGCGCCAGCAGCCCGGGGGGGACAGGGATCTACGAGCAGTACTTC.

The CDR3: CASSLTGSRSNQPQHF. CDR3 bases: TGTGCCAGCAGTCTCACAGGGAGTAGAAGCAATCAGCCCCAGCATTTT. The chain links TRBV7-9 to TRBJ1-5; D possibly corresponds to TRBD1 (6 bases). The CDR3 extends over 16 amino acids. The V end lost 6 bases, the J end lost 1 base, and 16 bases lay between the germline ends. The germline gives CDR1 SEHNR, CDR2 FQNEAQ (reference sequence).

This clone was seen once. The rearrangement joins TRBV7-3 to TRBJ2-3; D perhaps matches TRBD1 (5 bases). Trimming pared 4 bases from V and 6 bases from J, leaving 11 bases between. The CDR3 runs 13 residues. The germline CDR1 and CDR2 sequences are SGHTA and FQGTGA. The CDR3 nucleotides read TGTGCCAGCAGCTCAGGGCACTTGGATACGCAGTATTTT. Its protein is CASSSGHLDTQYF.

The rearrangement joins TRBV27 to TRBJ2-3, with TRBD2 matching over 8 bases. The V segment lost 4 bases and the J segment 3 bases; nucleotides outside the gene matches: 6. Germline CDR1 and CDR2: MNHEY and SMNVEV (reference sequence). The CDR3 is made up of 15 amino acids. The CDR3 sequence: CASSYWTSRTDTQYF. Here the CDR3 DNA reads TGTGCCAGCAGTTACTGGACTAGCAGAACAGATACGCAGTATTTT.

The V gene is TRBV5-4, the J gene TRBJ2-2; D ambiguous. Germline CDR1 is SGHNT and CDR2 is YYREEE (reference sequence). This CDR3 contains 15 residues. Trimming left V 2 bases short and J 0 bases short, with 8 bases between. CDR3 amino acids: CASSFFLTNTGELFF. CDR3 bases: TGTGCCAGCAGCTTCTTCCTAACGAACACCGGGGAGCTGTTTTTT.

CDR3 loop: CASSNRRVFSGYTF. DNA of the CDR3: TGTGCCAGCAGTAACCGAAGGGTTTTTAGTGGCTACACCTTC. The rearrangement links TRBV27 to TRBJ1-2; D unclear. Trimming cost V 5 bases and J 7 bases, with 17 bases left between them. This CDR3 is 14 amino acids long. CDR1 is MNHEY and CDR2 is SMNVEV in the germline V gene (reference sequence).

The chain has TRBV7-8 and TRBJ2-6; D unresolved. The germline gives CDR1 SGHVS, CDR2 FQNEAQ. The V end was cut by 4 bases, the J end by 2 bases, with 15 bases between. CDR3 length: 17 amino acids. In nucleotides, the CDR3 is TGTGCCAGCAGCTGGGTGAGAGTAAGTCCTGGGGCCAACGTCCTGACTTTC. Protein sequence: CASSWVRVSPGANVLTF.

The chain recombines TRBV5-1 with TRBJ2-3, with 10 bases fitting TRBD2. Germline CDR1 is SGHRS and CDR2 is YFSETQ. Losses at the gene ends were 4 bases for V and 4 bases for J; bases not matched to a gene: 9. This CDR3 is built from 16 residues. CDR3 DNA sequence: TGCGCCAGCAGCCTGACCGGGACTAGCGAGGCAGATACGCAGTATTTT. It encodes CASSLTGTSEADTQYF.

CDR3 protein: CASSSKGTAGAYNEQFF. The CDR3 DNA reads TGTGCCAGCAGCTCCAAAGGGACGGCGGGAGCCTACAATGAGCAGTTCTTC. The chain has TRBV7-3 and TRBJ2-1; 7 bases line up with TRBD2. The CDR3 totals 17 residues. V was clipped by 4 bases and J by 2 bases; unmatched bases: 11. Looked up from germline, CDR1 is SGHTA and CDR2 is FQGTGA.

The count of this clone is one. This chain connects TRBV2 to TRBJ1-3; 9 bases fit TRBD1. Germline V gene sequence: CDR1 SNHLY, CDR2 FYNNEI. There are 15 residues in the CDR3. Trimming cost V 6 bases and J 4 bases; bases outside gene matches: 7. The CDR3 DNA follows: TGTGCCAGCAGCTCCCCGGGGACAGGGGGAAACACCATATATTTT. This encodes CASSSPGTGGNTIYF.

The CDR3 protein is CASSDQPQHF. In nucleotides, the CDR3 is TGTGCCAGCAGTGACCAGCCCCAGCATTTT. The genes are TRBV6-4 and TRBJ1-5, with D uncertain. CDR3 length equals 10 residues. Between the trimmed V and J ends, which lost 2 bases and 7 bases, there was a span of 0 bases. The germline CDR1 and CDR2 sequences are MRHNA and SNTAGT.

CDR3 nucleotide sequence: TGTGCCAGCAGTTTATCTCTCAGAGGCTACACCTTC. It encodes CASSLSLRGYTF. The chain has TRBV28 and TRBJ1-2, with no clear D. CDR3 length: 12 amino acids. Trimming removed 1 base from V and 8 bases from J, with 8 bases in between. From germline, CDR1 is MDHEN and CDR2 SYDVKM.

DNA of the CDR3: TGTGCCAGCTCACTCTCGCGGGTGAACTACGAGCAGTACTTC. Translated: CASSLSRVNYEQYF. V is TRBV18 and J is TRBJ2-7; a possible D gene is TRBD2 (5 bases). The CDR3 extends over 14 amino acids. CDR1 is KGHSH, CDR2 LQKENI, per germline. V shed 4 bases and J shed 3 bases, with 13 bases lying between them.

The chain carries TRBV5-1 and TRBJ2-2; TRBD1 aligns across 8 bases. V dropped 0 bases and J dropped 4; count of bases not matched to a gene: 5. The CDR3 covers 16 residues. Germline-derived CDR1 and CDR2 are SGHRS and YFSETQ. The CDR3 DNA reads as TGCGCCAGCAGCTTGGAGTGGACAGGGCCCACCGGGGAGCTGTTTTTT. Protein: CASSLEWTGPTGELFF.

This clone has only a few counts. Here the CDR3 reads CASSTGQGWDEKLFF. The CDR3 DNA follows: TGTGCCAGCAGCACGGGACAGGGGTGGGATGAAAAACTGTTTTTT. This chain links TRBV7-9 with TRBJ1-4, with TRBD1 matching over 10 bases. V lost 5 bases, J lost 6 bases, and 6 bases stayed unmatched. CDR1 SEHNR and CDR2 FQNEAQ come from the germline V gene (reference sequence). The CDR3 covers 15 residues. Combining the CDR3 with reference TRBV7-9 and TRBJ1-4 gives the whole variable domain DTGVSQNPRHKITKRGQNVTFRCDPISEHNRLYWYRQTLGQGPEFLTYFQNEAQLEKSRLLSDRFSAERPKGSFSTLEIQRTEQGDSAMYLCASSTGQGWDEKLFFGSGTQLSVL.

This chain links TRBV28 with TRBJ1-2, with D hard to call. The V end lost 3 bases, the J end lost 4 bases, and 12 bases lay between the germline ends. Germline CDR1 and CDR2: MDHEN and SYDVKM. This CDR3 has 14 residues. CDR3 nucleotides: TGTGCCAGCAGTTTCGACCAAATCGGCTATGGCTACACCTTC. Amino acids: CASSFDQIGYGYTF.

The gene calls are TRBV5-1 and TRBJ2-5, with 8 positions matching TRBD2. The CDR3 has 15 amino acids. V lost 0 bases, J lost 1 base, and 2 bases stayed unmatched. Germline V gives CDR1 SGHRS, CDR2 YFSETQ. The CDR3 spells CASSLGLAGQETQYF. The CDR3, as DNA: TGCGCCAGCAGCTTGGGCCTAGCGGGCCAAGAGACCCAGTACTTC.

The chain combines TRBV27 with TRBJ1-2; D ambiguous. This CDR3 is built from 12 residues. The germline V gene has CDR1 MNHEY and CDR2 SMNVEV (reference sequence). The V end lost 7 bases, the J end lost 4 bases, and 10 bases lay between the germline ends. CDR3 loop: CASMWLFYGYTF. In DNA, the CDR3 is TGTGCCAGCATGTGGTTGTTCTATGGCTACACCTTC.

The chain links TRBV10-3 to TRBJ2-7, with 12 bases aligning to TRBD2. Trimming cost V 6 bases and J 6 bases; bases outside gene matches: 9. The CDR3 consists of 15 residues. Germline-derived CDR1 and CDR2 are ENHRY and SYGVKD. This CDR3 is CAISATPSGRGEQYF. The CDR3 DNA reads TGTGCCATCAGCGCGACCCCTAGCGGGAGGGGCGAGCAGTACTTC.